The 30 T cell receptor beta chains given below trace back to one sample, sequenced in a study of PD-1 blockade in classical Hodgkin lymphoma. Time point reported: cycle 4 day 1 (C4D1), after 5 to 7 weeks of nivolumab. Every single patient, without exception, relapsed after autologous stem cell transplantation, and brentuximab vedotin exposure varied. The protocol was immunoSEQ multiplex PCR, while the TCRdb copy is restricted to in-frame clones and leaves out a portion. In the table there are tens of thousands of clones, around nine tenths of which are singletons. This specimen was peripheral blood mononuclear cells (PBMCs), taken before the fourth cycle of nivolumab. The source of these receptors is a human donor with classical Hodgkin lymphoma.

The chain has TRBV9 and TRBJ2-7; D may be TRBD1 (6 bases). Germline CDR1 SGDLS, CDR2 YYNGEE. The CDR3 runs to 15 residues. With 4 bases removed from V and 2 bases from J, the gap between germline ends came to 16 bases. The CDR3 is CASSPRQAPPYEQYF. CDR3 sequence (DNA): TGTGCCAGCAGCCCCAGACAGGCGCCCCCCTACGAGCAGTACTTC.

The J gene is TRBJ2-3, the V gene TRBV11-2, with D perhaps matching TRBD2 (6 bases). This CDR3 has 14 residues. In germline, CDR1 is SGHAT, CDR2 FQNNGV. Trimming shortened V by 4 bases and J by 3 bases, and 11 bases separated the two germline ends. The CDR3: CASSYWGETDTQYF. For the CDR3, the DNA is TGTGCCAGCAGCTACTGGGGGGAGACAGATACGCAGTATTTT.

V gene TRBV6-5 combines with J gene TRBJ1-5, with TRBD1 as a possible D gene (5 bases). The CDR3 sequence is 13 residues long. The germline V gene has CDR1 MNHEY and CDR2 SVGAGI. The V end lost 5 bases, the J end lost 7 bases, and 12 bases lay between the germline ends. The DNA for the CDR3 is TGTGCCAGCAGTCCCGGGGGGACGCAGCCCCAGCATTTT. Protein sequence: CASSPGGTQPQHF.

This chain uses TRBV27 with TRBJ2-7; D is tentatively TRBD1 or TRBD2 (5 bases each). The CDR3 has 16 amino acids. Germline CDR1 and CDR2: MNHEY and SMNVEV (reference sequence). V was shortened by 3 bases and J by 6 bases, with 21 bases between the two germline ends. CDR3 DNA: TGTGCCAGCAGTTTTTCAGCTTTTTGGGACCTAAGCGAGCAGTACTTC. It translates to CASSFSAFWDLSEQYF.

The V and J genes are TRBV20-1 and TRBJ2-7; D gene unclear. Trimming left V 3 bases short and J 4 bases short, with 4 bases between. The CDR3 length is 10 residues. Germline CDR1 is DFQATT and CDR2 is SNEGSKA (reference sequence). The CDR3 coding sequence is TGCAGTGCTAGCCTTTACGAGCAGTACTTC. Protein: CSASLYEQYF.

The chain couples TRBV18 to TRBJ1-2; D might be TRBD1 (5 bases). This CDR3 spans 15 amino acids. CDR1 is KGHSH, CDR2 LQKENI, per germline. The V and J ends lost 3 bases and 0 bases respectively, with 11 bases between them. CDR3 sequence (DNA): TGTGCCAGCTCACCTGGGACTCAGGCTAACTATGGCTACACCTTC. It yields the protein CASSPGTQANYGYTF. Filled out from reference TRBV18 and TRBJ1-2, the complete variable domain reads NAGVMQNPRHLVRRRGQEARLRCSPMKGHSHVYWYRQLPEEGLKFMVYLQKENIIDESGMPKERFSAEFPKEGPSILRIQQVVRGDSAAYFCASSPGTQANYGYTFGSGTRLTVV.

The chain is built from TRBV6-5 and TRBJ2-3; D perhaps matches TRBD2 (6 bases). The CDR3 covers 12 residues. Germline lookup yields CDR1 MNHEY and CDR2 SVGAGI. The germline V and J ends were trimmed by 5 bases and 9 bases, with 12 bases remaining between them. The CDR3 is CASSNPGSTQYF. In nucleotides, the CDR3 is TGTGCCAGCAGTAACCCCGGGAGCACGCAGTATTTT.

The gene calls are TRBV7-9 and TRBJ2-1; D not certain. The germline gives CDR1 SEHNR, CDR2 FQNEAQ (reference sequence). V lost 5 bases and J 6 bases, leaving 11 bases between the germline ends. This CDR3 is 13 amino acids long. CDR3 in DNA: TGTGCCAGCAGCCCGCGACCCCTCAATGAGCAGTTCTTC. This translates into CASSPRPLNEQFF.

This clone showed up just once. One junction end does not reproduce the germline sequence, and a read error may be involved. This chain joins TRBV7-2 and TRBJ2-7, with TRBD1 matching 9 bases. The CDR3 is made up of 11 amino acids. In germline, CDR1 is SGHTA, CDR2 FQGNSA. CDR3 loop: CASSDDRGKSF. The CDR3 bases are TGTGCCAGCAGCGACGACAGGGGGAAAAGTTTC.

CDR3 sequence: CASSIVRLAGPSGANVLTF. The CDR3 DNA sequence: TGTGCCAGTAGTATAGTGCGGCTAGCGGGGCCCTCTGGGGCCAACGTCCTGACTTTC. The chain is built from TRBV19 and TRBJ2-6; 9 bases agree with TRBD2. The germline gives CDR1 LNHDA, CDR2 SQIVND (reference sequence). This CDR3 spans 19 amino acids. The trim removed 1 base at V and 0 bases at J, leaving 7 bases unmatched. The full variable domain, in which reference TRBV19 and TRBJ2-6 provide the parts outside the CDR3, is DGGITQSPKYLFRKEGQNVTLSCEQNLNHDAMYWYRQDPGQGLRLIYYSQIVNDFQKGDIAEGYSVSREKKESFPLTVTSAQKNPTAFYLCASSIVRLAGPSGANVLTFGAGSRLTVL.

J is TRBJ2-7 and V is TRBV28, with no clear D. The CDR3 consists of 16 residues. Germline V gene sequence: CDR1 MDHEN, CDR2 SYDVKM. V was trimmed by 1 base and J by 5 bases, leaving 18 bases between them. The CDR3 region has the DNA TGTGCCAGCAGTTTATCCGACGGTCCCTCAAGGGACGAGCAGTACTTC. Amino acid sequence: CASSLSDGPSRDEQYF.

This clone appeared a few times. The chain has TRBV27 and TRBJ2-7; the match to TRBD1 covers 11 bases. Germline loops: CDR1 MNHEY, CDR2 SMNVEV (reference sequence). There are 15 residues in the CDR3. Trimming cost V 3 bases and J 4 bases; bases outside gene matches: 5. CDR3 nucleotides: TGTGCCAGCAGTTTGCAGGGACAGGGGGTGTACGAGCAGTACTTC. It is translated as CASSLQGQGVYEQYF.

This clone was recorded a few times. V gene TRBV11-2 combines with J gene TRBJ1-5; 7 bases line up with TRBD1. Germline CDR1 reads SGHAT; CDR2 reads FQNNGV. The CDR3 is 15 amino acids. The J segment lost 1 base and the V segment lost 2 bases, leaving 2 bases of the junction unmatched. As DNA, the CDR3 is TGTGCCAGCAGCTTAAGGGGACAGAGCAATCAGCCCCAGCATTTT. Its translation: CASSLRGQSNQPQHF.

The chain carries TRBV11-2 and TRBJ2-1, with D hard to call. CDR1 is SGHAT and CDR2 is FQNNGV in the germline V gene. The CDR3 runs to 15 residues. The germline V and J ends were trimmed by 5 bases and 3 bases, with 14 bases remaining between them. The CDR3 sequence: CASSRAQESYNEQFF. The CDR3 DNA is TGTGCCAGCAGCCGAGCCCAGGAGAGCTACAATGAGCAGTTCTTC.

This clone came up a few times. The rearrangement links TRBV19 to TRBJ1-1; D gene unclear. Between the trimmed V and J ends, which lost 6 bases and 5 bases, there was a span of 7 bases. CDR3 length equals 11 residues. CDR1 and CDR2 (germline): LNHDA, SQIVND (reference sequence). The CDR3 DNA reads TGTGCCAGTAGAACATTGACTGAAGCTTTCTTT. Residues: CASRTLTEAFF.

V is TRBV10-3 and J is TRBJ1-5, with D tentatively TRBD1 (6 bases). This CDR3 spans 13 amino acids. V lost 6 bases and J lost 9, with 15 bases in between. Germline CDR1 reads ENHRY; CDR2 reads SYGVKD. CDR3 in DNA: TGTGCCATCAGCCCGGACAGATTTGGGCCCCAGCATTTT. It is translated as CAISPDRFGPQHF.

This clone turned up a few times. The rearrangement joins TRBV11-2 to TRBJ2-7, with 8 bases identical to TRBD2. The V segment lost 5 bases and the J segment 3 bases; nucleotides outside the gene matches: 12. The length of the CDR3 is 16 residues. Germline assignment: CDR1 SGHAT and CDR2 FQNNGV. CDR3 in DNA: TGTGCCAGCAGCATAAGAAGCGGGAGACCCAACTACGAGCAGTACTTC. Residues: CASSIRSGRPNYEQYF.

V usage is TRBV19 and J usage is TRBJ2-5; 10 bases fit TRBD2. Germline loops: CDR1 LNHDA, CDR2 SQIVND (reference sequence). CDR3 length: 17 amino acids. The V and J ends lost 1 base and 1 base, in that order; junction bases with no gene match: 6. The CDR3 nucleotides are TGTGCCAGTAGTATAGGCAGCGGGGGGGTTCTCCAAGAGACCCAGTACTTC. Translating gives CASSIGSGGVLQETQYF.

The V and J genes are TRBV9 and TRBJ2-7; TRBD2 is a possible D gene (5 bases). The CDR3 spans 14 residues. V shed 4 bases and J shed 5 bases, with 16 bases lying between them. Germline CDR1 and CDR2: SGDLS and YYNGEE. CDR3 bases: TGTGCCAGCAGCCCCACGGGCAGGAGGAACGAGCAGTACTTC. Encoded protein: CASSPTGRRNEQYF. The full variable domain, with the rest looked up from reference TRBV9 and TRBJ2-7, is DSGVTQTPKHLITATGQRVTLRCSPRSGDLSVYWYQQSLDQGLQFLIQYYNGEERAKGNILERFSAQQFPDLHSELNLSSLELGDSALYFCASSPTGRRNEQYFGPGTRLTVT.

In its sample, this clone was seen a few times. The chain is built from TRBV6-6 and TRBJ1-1, with D uncertain. There are 12 residues in the CDR3. The germline V gene has CDR1 MNHNY and CDR2 SVGAGI (reference sequence). The V gene lost 6 bases and the J gene lost 7 bases, with 12 bases spanning the gap. CDR3 sequence reads: CASSYRRDEAFF. In DNA form, the CDR3 reads TGTGCCAGCAGCTATAGAAGGGATGAAGCTTTCTTT.

This CDR3 is CASSLPGGQFF. The DNA of the CDR3 is TGTGCCAGCAGCCTTCCTGGGGGGCAGTTCTTC. This chain links TRBV13 with TRBJ2-1, with D perhaps matching TRBD1 or TRBD2 (5 bases each). With 5 bases removed from V and 12 bases from J, the gap between germline ends came to 11 bases. The V gene's germline CDR1 is PRHDT and CDR2 FYEKMQ (reference sequence). The length of the CDR3 is 11 residues.

The chain joins TRBV4-1 to TRBJ2-7; 9 nucleotides agree with TRBD2. Germline-derived CDR1 and CDR2 are MGHRA and YSYEKL. The CDR3 extends over 15 amino acids. J lost 3 bases, V lost 1 base, and 4 bases had no gene match. The CDR3 here is CASSQVPSGDYEQYF. The CDR3, as DNA: TGCGCCAGCAGCCAAGTGCCTAGCGGGGACTACGAGCAGTACTTC.

In its sample, this clone was seen a few times. This chain uses TRBV6-1 with TRBJ1-5, with D possibly being TRBD1 (5 bases). Trimming took off 7 bases at V and 6 bases at J, with 10 bases between the two ends. CDR1 is MNHNS, CDR2 SASEGT, per germline. The CDR3 spans 12 residues. The CDR3 here is CASKAGFQPQHF. The CDR3 coding sequence is TGTGCCAGCAAGGCAGGGTTTCAGCCCCAGCATTTT.

J is TRBJ2-2 and V is TRBV7-2, with 11 nucleotides matching TRBD1. V was pared by 5 bases and J by 4 bases, with 3 bases of the junction left unmatched. The CDR3 is 15 residues long. The germline gives CDR1 SGHTA, CDR2 FQGNSA. This CDR3 is CASSQGTGGTGELFF. As DNA, the CDR3 is TGTGCCAGCAGCCAAGGGACAGGGGGCACCGGGGAGCTGTTTTTT.

The chain joins TRBV28 to TRBJ2-7, with D perhaps matching TRBD2 (6 bases). The CDR3 has 13 amino acids. V lost 3 bases and J 6 bases, leaving 12 bases between the germline ends. From germline, CDR1 is MDHEN and CDR2 SYDVKM. CDR3 sequence reads: CASSLGGNPEQYF. CDR3 nucleotide sequence: TGTGCCAGCAGTTTGGGCGGGAATCCCGAGCAGTACTTC.

The chain has TRBV11-2 and TRBJ1-1; 11 positions agree with TRBD1. CDR1 is SGHAT, CDR2 FQNNGV, per germline. This CDR3 comprises 16 residues. V trimming: 5 bases; J trimming: 3 bases; junction bases outside the gene matches: 8. CDR3 loop: CASSPGQGARYTEAFF. The CDR3 coding sequence is TGTGCCAGCAGCCCTGGACAGGGGGCGCGGTACACTGAAGCTTTCTTT. The complete variable domain, with remaining parts taken from reference TRBV11-2 and TRBJ1-1, reads EAGVAQSPRYKIIEKRQSVAFWCNPISGHATLYWYQQILGQGPKLLIQFQNNGVVDDSQLPKDRFSAERLKGVDSTLKIQPAKLEDSAVYLCASSPGQGARYTEAFFGQGTRLTVV.

The chain employs TRBV29-1 and TRBJ2-1; TRBD2 aligns across 7 bases. CDR1 is SQVTM, CDR2 ANQGSEA, per germline. Trimming cost V 5 bases and J 6 bases; bases outside gene matches: 13. This CDR3 contains 15 residues. The DNA of the CDR3 is TGCAGCGTTCTCCCCGGACTAGGTGAGGGCAATGAGCAGTTCTTC. Residues: CSVLPGLGEGNEQFF.

The table lists this clone with a count of one. The chain uses TRBV7-2 and TRBJ2-5, with 10 positions matching TRBD2. The CDR3 consists of 15 residues. V shed 3 bases and J 3 bases; nucleotides not matched to a gene: 4. Germline V gives CDR1 SGHTA, CDR2 FQGNSA. As DNA, the CDR3 is TGTGCCAGCAGCTTCCAGCGGGGGGGCAAAGAGACCCAGTACTTC. Amino acid sequence: CASSFQRGGKETQYF.

This clone has more than one count but fewer than ten. J is TRBJ2-7 and V is TRBV27; 8 nucleotides match TRBD2. The CDR3 has 14 amino acids. Trimming took 9 bases from V and 4 from J; bases not matched to a gene: 11. CDR1 and CDR2 (germline): MNHEY, SMNVEV (reference sequence). The CDR3 DNA reads TGTGCCAGTCGAACCGGGACTAGAGGGTACGAGCAGTACTTC. This encodes CASRTGTRGYEQYF.

V is TRBV2 and J is TRBJ1-4; the D gene is possibly TRBD1 (5 bases). Deletions cut 6 bases from V and 4 bases from J, with 9 bases between. The CDR3 loop spans 13 amino acids. Germline V gives CDR1 SNHLY, CDR2 FYNNEI. The CDR3 DNA reads TGTGCCAGCAGGACAGACATTAATGAAAAACTGTTTTTT. Protein product: CASRTDINEKLFF.